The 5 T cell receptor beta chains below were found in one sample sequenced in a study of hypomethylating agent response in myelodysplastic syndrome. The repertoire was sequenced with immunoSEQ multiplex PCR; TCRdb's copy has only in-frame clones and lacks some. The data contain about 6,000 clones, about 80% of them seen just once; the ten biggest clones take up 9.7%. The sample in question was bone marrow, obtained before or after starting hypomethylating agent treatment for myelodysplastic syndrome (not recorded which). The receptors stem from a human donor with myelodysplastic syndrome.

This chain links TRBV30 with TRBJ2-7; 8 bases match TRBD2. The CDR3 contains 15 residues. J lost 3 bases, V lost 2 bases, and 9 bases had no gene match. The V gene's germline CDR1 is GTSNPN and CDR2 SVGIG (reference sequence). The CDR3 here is CAWSTRGAGVYEQYF. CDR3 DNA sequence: TGTGCCTGGAGTACCCGTGGAGCGGGAGTCTACGAGCAGTACTTC.

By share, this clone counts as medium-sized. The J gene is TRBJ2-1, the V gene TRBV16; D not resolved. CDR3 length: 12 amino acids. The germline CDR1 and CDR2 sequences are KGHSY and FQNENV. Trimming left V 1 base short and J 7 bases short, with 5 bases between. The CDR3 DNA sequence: TGTGCCAGCAGCCAATTTCAGAATGAGCAGTTCTTC. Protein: CASSQFQNEQFF.

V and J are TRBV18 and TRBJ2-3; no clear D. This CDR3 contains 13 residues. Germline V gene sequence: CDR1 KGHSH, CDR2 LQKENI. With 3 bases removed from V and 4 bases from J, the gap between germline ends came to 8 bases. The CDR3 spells CASSPGAADTQYF. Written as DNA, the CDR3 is TGTGCCAGCTCACCCGGCGCGGCAGATACGCAGTATTTT. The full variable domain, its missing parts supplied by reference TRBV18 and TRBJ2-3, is NAGVMQNPRHLVRRRGQEARLRCSPMKGHSHVYWYRQLPEEGLKFMVYLQKENIIDESGMPKERFSAEFPKEGPSILRIQQVVRGDSAAYFCASSPGAADTQYFGPGTRLTVL.

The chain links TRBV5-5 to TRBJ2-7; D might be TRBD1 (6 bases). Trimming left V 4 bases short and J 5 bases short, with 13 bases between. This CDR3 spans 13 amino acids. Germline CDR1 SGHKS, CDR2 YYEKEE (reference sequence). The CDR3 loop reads CASSVPTGNEQYF. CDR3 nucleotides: TGTGCCAGCAGCGTGCCCACAGGGAACGAGCAGTACTTC.

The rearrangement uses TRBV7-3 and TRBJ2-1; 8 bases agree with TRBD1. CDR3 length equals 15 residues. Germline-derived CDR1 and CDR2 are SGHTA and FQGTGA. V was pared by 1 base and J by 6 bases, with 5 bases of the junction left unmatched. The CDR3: CASSLSGTGANEQFF. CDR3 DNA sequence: TGTGCCAGCAGCTTAAGTGGGACAGGTGCCAATGAGCAGTTCTTC.